These 27 T cell receptor beta chains originate from one sample sequenced in a study of blood T cell repertoires in COVID-19. TCRdb's table, derived via immunoSEQ multiplex PCR, lists solely in-frame clones and lacks some. The sample has nearly 95,000 clones; around 87% are singletons. Sequencing input: peripheral blood. The source is a human donor with acute or convalescent COVID-19. The donor label of this sample is uncertain.

The chain combines TRBV6-5 with TRBJ2-1; possible D gene TRBD1, 5 bases. CDR1 and CDR2 (germline): MNHEY, SVGAGI. This CDR3 region has 13 residues. Between the trimmed V and J ends, which lost 2 bases and 5 bases, there was a span of 7 bases. CDR3 coding DNA: TGTGCCAGCAGTTACCGACAGAACAATGAGCAGTTCTTC. Protein sequence: CASSYRQNNEQFF.

The chain carries TRBV7-2 and TRBJ2-2, with a possible D match to TRBD1 (6 bases). The CDR3 is 15 residues long. V shed 5 bases and J shed 1 base, with 11 bases lying between them. The germline CDR1 and CDR2 sequences are SGHTA and FQGNSA. The CDR3 DNA sequence: TGTGCCAGCAGCCACAGGGATAGGAACACCGGGGAGCTGTTTTTT. Residues: CASSHRDRNTGELFF.

V usage is TRBV10-3 and J usage is TRBJ2-5; D remains ambiguous. V dropped 2 bases and J dropped 1 base, with 8 bases sitting between them. CDR3 length equals 14 residues. CDR1 ENHRY and CDR2 SYGVKD come from the germline V gene. The CDR3 protein is CAISEIDTQETQYF. The CDR3 nucleotides are TGTGCCATCAGTGAGATAGACACCCAAGAGACCCAGTACTTC.

The chain joins TRBV6-2 or TRBV6-3 to TRBJ2-4; 9 bases align to TRBD1. In germline, CDR1 is MNHEY, CDR2 SVGEGT. The CDR3 runs 16 residues. V lost 3 bases and J lost 5; bases outside the gene matches: 8. CDR3 amino acids: CASSYTGQGIQNIQYF. CDR3 nucleotide sequence: TGTGCCAGCAGTTATACGGGACAGGGAATCCAAAACATTCAGTACTTC.

A single count supports this clone. The chain combines TRBV19 with TRBJ1-5; possibly TRBD1 for D (5 bases). Germline V gene lookup returns CDR1 LNHDA and CDR2 SQIVND (reference sequence). CDR3 length: 17 residues. With 1 base removed from V and 2 bases from J, the gap between germline ends came to 15 bases. DNA of the CDR3: TGTGCCAGTAGTATAGGTGTGTCAGGGCCCCGCAATCAGCCCCAGCATTTT. Its protein product is CASSIGVSGPRNQPQHF.

The V gene is TRBV3-1 (or the pseudogene TRBV3-2), the J gene TRBJ2-1; the match to TRBD2 covers 13 bases. Germline assignment: CDR1 LGHDT and CDR2 YNNKEL (reference sequence). Losses at the gene ends were 1 base for V and 9 bases for J; bases not matched to a gene: 21. The CDR3 is made up of 21 amino acids. CDR3 sequence (DNA): TGTGCCAGCAGCCAAGCCCCGGGACTAGCGGGGCCACGAGGTCGTCCCGGTGAGCAGTTCTTC. Protein product: CASSQAPGLAGPRGRPGEQFF.

The CDR3 loop reads CASSLRLDSNEKLFF. The DNA of the CDR3 is TGTGCCAGCAGTTTGAGGTTAGACAGTAATGAAAAACTGTTTTTT. This chain joins TRBV28 and TRBJ1-4; D perhaps matches TRBD1 (5 bases). CDR3 length: 15 residues. Germline CDR1 and CDR2: MDHEN and SYDVKM. V gave up 3 bases and J gave up 4 bases, with 12 bases separating them.

This chain uses TRBV6-2 or TRBV6-3 with TRBJ2-1; 8 nucleotides agree with TRBD1. This CDR3 has 15 residues. The J segment lost 8 bases and the V segment lost 4 bases, leaving 10 bases of the junction unmatched. Germline V lookup: CDR1 MNHEY, CDR2 SVGEGT. The CDR3 region has the DNA TGTGCCAGCAGTTCATCCCGGGACAGGTTGGATGAGCAGTTCTTC. It specifies CASSSSRDRLDEQFF.

This sequence joins TRBV5-1 and TRBJ2-1; D possibly corresponds to TRBD1 (5 bases). The CDR3 loop spans 17 amino acids. From germline, CDR1 is SGHRS and CDR2 YFSETQ. V lost 4 bases and J 0 bases, leaving 17 bases between the germline ends. CDR3 residues: CASSLYGQLSSYNEQFF. The CDR3 DNA is TGCGCCAGCAGCCTATACGGACAACTGAGCTCCTACAATGAGCAGTTCTTC.

The chain employs TRBV5-1 and TRBJ2-3; 9 nucleotides align to TRBD2. V dropped 4 bases and J dropped 7; count of bases not matched to a gene: 13. Germline V gene data show CDR1 as SGHRS and CDR2 as YFSETQ. The CDR3 contains 16 residues. The DNA for the CDR3 is TGCGCCAGCAGCACCCGCTTAGCGGGAGAGGGGAATACGCAGTATTTT. It encodes CASSTRLAGEGNTQYF.

The gene calls are TRBV6-5 and TRBJ1-4, with D possibly matching TRBD1 (6 bases). This CDR3 comprises 14 residues. V dropped 7 bases and J dropped 5 bases, with 14 bases sitting between them. The germline gives CDR1 MNHEY, CDR2 SVGAGI. CDR3 protein: CASTRRDKNEKLFF. In nucleotides, the CDR3 is TGTGCCAGCACCAGAAGGGACAAAAATGAAAAACTGTTTTTT.

The chain carries TRBV9 and TRBJ2-7, with 7 bases fitting TRBD1. This CDR3 is 13 amino acids long. The germline V gene encodes CDR1 SGDLS and CDR2 YYNGEE. V dropped 0 bases and J dropped 5; count of bases not matched to a gene: 2. CDR3 region: CASSVGGGHEQYF. CDR3 nucleotide sequence: TGTGCCAGCAGCGTAGGAGGGGGCCACGAGCAGTACTTC.

The V gene is TRBV3-1 (or the pseudogene TRBV3-2), the J gene TRBJ1-2, with D hard to call. Per germline, CDR1 LGHDT and CDR2 YNNKEL (reference sequence). The CDR3 contains 13 residues. Trimming removed 0 bases at V and 8 bases at J, with 10 bases between. DNA of the CDR3: TGTGCCAGCAGCCAAGATAGGGCGGGAGGCTACACCTTC. Protein sequence: CASSQDRAGGYTF.

The chain carries TRBV5-1 and TRBJ1-1, with D possibly TRBD1 on 5 matching bases. Trimming took off 3 bases at V and 1 base at J, with 10 bases between the two ends. This CDR3 spans 14 amino acids. CDR1 and CDR2 (germline): SGHRS, YFSETQ. CDR3 bases: TGCGCCAGCAGCTCGAAAACAGGGAACACTGAAGCTTTCTTT. It translates to CASSSKTGNTEAFF.

The chain links TRBV19 to TRBJ2-6, with 9 bases aligning to TRBD1. Germline CDR1 LNHDA, CDR2 SQIVND (reference sequence). The V segment lost 10 bases and the J segment 4 bases; nucleotides outside the gene matches: 8. This CDR3 contains 15 residues. Written as DNA, the CDR3 is TGTGCCACCCTCGGGACAGGGTCCGGGGCCAACGTCCTGACTTTC. Its translation: CATLGTGSGANVLTF.

This clone was found a few times. The chain has TRBV5-5 and TRBJ2-2; no definite D call. Germline assignment: CDR1 SGHKS and CDR2 YYEKEE (reference sequence). V dropped 4 bases and J dropped 3 bases, with 7 bases sitting between them. The CDR3 consists of 13 residues. DNA for the CDR3: TGTGCCAGCAGCCTCGGAGACACCGGGGAGCTGTTTTTT. It translates to CASSLGDTGELFF.

The CDR3 region is CASTKGAVGETQYF. CDR3 in DNA: TGTGCCAGCACTAAAGGGGCTGTGGGGGAGACCCAGTACTTC. The chain carries TRBV2 and TRBJ2-5, with TRBD1 as a possible D gene (5 bases). Deletions cut 7 bases from V and 5 bases from J, with 17 bases between. This CDR3 contains 14 residues. The germline V gene encodes CDR1 SNHLY and CDR2 FYNNEI.

V is TRBV30 and J is TRBJ1-6; weak D call: TRBD1 (5 bases). Germline CDR1 GTSNPN, CDR2 SVGIG (reference sequence). The V end was cut by 1 base, the J end by 10 bases, with 11 bases between. The CDR3 sequence is 13 residues long. Here the CDR3 reads CAWSGQFKSPLHF. Here the CDR3 DNA reads TGTGCCTGGAGTGGACAGTTTAAATCACCCCTCCACTTT.

This chain connects TRBV5-1 to TRBJ1-3; tentative D call: TRBD1 (5 bases). Germline CDR1 reads SGHRS; CDR2 reads YFSETQ. V lost 0 bases to trimming and J lost 2 bases, with 6 bases between them. This CDR3 is 14 amino acids long. CDR3 region: CASSLAGTGNTIYF. The CDR3 nucleotides read TGCGCCAGCAGCTTGGCAGGGACTGGAAACACCATATATTTT.

This rearrangement joins TRBV10-1 to TRBJ2-7; tentatively, D is TRBD1 (5 bases). The V end lost 2 bases, the J end lost 5 bases, and 10 bases lay between the germline ends. CDR3 size: 13 residues. Germline CDR1 WNHNN, CDR2 SYGVQD (reference sequence). The CDR3 nucleotides are TGCGCCAGCAGTGAGAACAGGTTCGACGAGCAGTACTTC. Translated, it gives CASSENRFDEQYF.

This clone was seen once. The V call is TRBV29-1, the J call TRBJ2-2, with 9 bases that match TRBD1. Germline V CDR1 and CDR2: SQVTM, ANQGSEA. The length of the CDR3 is 14 residues. V lost 3 bases to trimming and J lost 5 bases; unmatched junction nucleotides: 4. The CDR3 region is CSVDATGGTGELFF. For the CDR3, the DNA is TGCAGCGTTGATGCGACAGGGGGAACCGGGGAGCTGTTTTTT.

Comment on this clone: A junction boundary mismatches the germline segment, possibly from a read error. The V and J genes are TRBV7-2 and TRBJ1-6, with 10 bases that match TRBD1. The CDR3 runs to 16 residues. Germline loops: CDR1 SGHTA, CDR2 FQGNSA. The CDR3 loop is CASSIAGQGYNSPLHF. The CDR3 DNA reads TGTGCCAGCAGCATAGCGGGACAGGGGTATAATTCACCCCTCCACTTT.

V usage is TRBV6-5 and J usage is TRBJ1-1; TRBD1 is a possible D gene (5 bases). Trimming left V 2 bases short and J 0 bases short, with 13 bases between. From germline, CDR1 is MNHEY and CDR2 SVGAGI. The CDR3 runs 16 residues. The CDR3 nucleotides read TGTGCCAGCAGTTACCGCGGGGGGAACATGAACACTGAAGCTTTCTTT. Its translation is CASSYRGGNMNTEAFF.

The chain recombines TRBV18 with TRBJ1-2; D not resolved. The V gene's germline CDR1 is KGHSH and CDR2 LQKENI. This CDR3 has 13 amino acids. Trimming took off 0 bases at V and 6 bases at J, with 8 bases between the two ends. The CDR3 DNA follows: TGTGCCAGCTCACCACCAGGGCGGGATGGCTACACCTTC. Protein product: CASSPPGRDGYTF.

CDR3 region: CASSYSTHGATYEQYF. The CDR3 DNA reads TGTGCCAGCAGTTACTCGACTCACGGAGCGACCTACGAGCAGTACTTC. V is TRBV6-5 and J is TRBJ2-7; D unresolved. The CDR3 extends over 16 amino acids. V was shortened by 0 bases and J by 2 bases, with 14 bases between the two germline ends. Germline V gene data show CDR1 as MNHEY and CDR2 as SVGAGI.

CDR3 in amino acids: CASSRGTGTQETQYF. The CDR3 DNA follows: TGTGCCAGCAGTAGGGGGACAGGGACCCAAGAGACCCAGTACTTC. V and J are TRBV27 and TRBJ2-5; TRBD1 matches at 9 bases. Germline CDR1 is MNHEY and CDR2 is SMNVEV (reference sequence). The CDR3 spans 15 residues. The V gene end was trimmed by 5 bases and the J gene end by 1 base; junction bases not matched to a gene: 5.

On this clone: The same CDR3 also results from other DNA sequences found in this sample. The gene calls are TRBV9 and TRBJ2-7, with 8 nucleotides matching TRBD2. Unmatched junction bases numbered 19, after V lost 0 bases and J lost 5 bases. Germline V gene data show CDR1 as SGDLS and CDR2 as YYNGEE. CDR3 length equals 19 residues. The CDR3 reads CASSVEPRGGLAGSNEQYF. The CDR3, as DNA: TGTGCCAGCAGCGTAGAGCCCCGAGGCGGATTAGCGGGGTCCAACGAGCAGTACTTC.